The rows below give T cell receptor beta chains drawn from one sample of a study of blood T cell repertoires in COVID-19. Clones were read by immunoSEQ multiplex PCR, and TCRdb kept only the in-frame ones, dropping some. The sample includes some 150,000 clones, about 85% seen only once; the top ten take 30% to 45%. The specimen was peripheral blood. The source of these receptors is a human donor in a cohort sampled during active COVID-19. The CDR3 runs from the conserved cysteine through the conserved F or W. The order of the fields is D gene, clone size, J gene, V gene, CDR3 DNA, CDR3 protein. The D gene is left open where the match is weak. The listing skips clone size in some rows; elsewhere it reads once, few, many or a size class.

d_gene: .
abundance: once
j_gene: TRBJ2-7
v_gene: TRBV9
CDR3nt: TGTGCCAGCAGCGGAGGGGGTAAAGGGGACTACGAGCAGTACTTC
CDR3aa: CASSGGGKGDYEQYF

d_gene: .
abundance: .
j_gene: TRBJ1-2
v_gene: TRBV19
CDR3nt: TGTGCCAGTAGTATGGGCCCAGGGGCCTATGGCTACACCTTC
CDR3aa: CASSMGPGAYGYTF

d_gene: .
abundance: .
j_gene: TRBJ2-1
v_gene: TRBV6-5
CDR3nt: TGTGCCAGCAGTCGGAACATGGAGTACAATGAGCAGTTCTTC
CDR3aa: CASSRNMEYNEQFF

d_gene: .
abundance: .
j_gene: TRBJ2-7
v_gene: TRBV11-2
CDR3nt: TGTGCCAGCAGCGAAGGACAGTGGAGCTCCTACGAGCAGTACTTC
CDR3aa: CASSEGQWSSYEQYF

d_gene: TRBD2
abundance: .
j_gene: TRBJ2-3
v_gene: TRBV20-1
CDR3nt: TGCAGTGCTAGTGCGCGGGGGGGTTCCACAGATACGCAGTATTTT
CDR3aa: CSASARGGSTDTQYF

d_gene: .
abundance: once
j_gene: TRBJ1-2
v_gene: TRBV6-4
CDR3nt: TGTGCCAGTCTACAGGGCACTCGTGGCTACACCTTC
CDR3aa: CASLQGTRGYTF

d_gene: .
abundance: once
j_gene: TRBJ2-1
v_gene: TRBV7-9
CDR3nt: TGTGCCAGCAGCAAGGCAGGGGCCCACAATGAGCAGTTCTTC
CDR3aa: CASSKAGAHNEQFF

d_gene: .
abundance: .
j_gene: TRBJ1-2
v_gene: TRBV7-2
CDR3nt: TGTGCCAGCAGCTTACAAGGGGGTAACTATGGCTACACCTTC
CDR3aa: CASSLQGGNYGYTF

d_gene: .
abundance: .
j_gene: TRBJ2-2
v_gene: TRBV7-9
CDR3nt: TGTGCCAGCAGCTTAGGAGACAGAGACACCGGGGAGCTGTTTTTT
CDR3aa: CASSLGDRDTGELFF

d_gene: .
abundance: .
j_gene: TRBJ2-1
v_gene: TRBV5-1
CDR3nt: TGCGCCAGCAGCTTGGACACGTCCTACAATGAGCAGTTCTTC
CDR3aa: CASSLDTSYNEQFF

d_gene: TRBD1
abundance: .
j_gene: TRBJ2-7
v_gene: TRBV28
CDR3nt: TGTGCCAGCAGAAATACAGGGGGCAACGAGCAGTACTTC
CDR3aa: CASRNTGGNEQYF

d_gene: .
abundance: .
j_gene: TRBJ1-2
v_gene: TRBV11-2
CDR3nt: TGTGCCAGCAGCTTAGGTGCACAGAGCTACACCTTC
CDR3aa: CASSLGAQSYTF

d_gene: .
abundance: .
j_gene: TRBJ2-7
v_gene: TRBV11-3
CDR3nt: TGTGCCAGCAGCTTAACCGGACAAAACTCCGAGCAGTACTTC
CDR3aa: CASSLTGQNSEQYF

d_gene: TRBD2
abundance: .
j_gene: TRBJ2-3
v_gene: TRBV4-3
CDR3nt: TGCGCCAGCAGCCAGGCCCCACTAGCGGCAAGCACAGATACGCAGTATTTT
CDR3aa: CASSQAPLAASTDTQYF

d_gene: TRBD2
abundance: few
j_gene: TRBJ2-4
v_gene: TRBV25-1
CDR3nt: TGTGCCAGCAGTGAATCTTGGGGGGGCAAAAACATTCAGTACTTC
CDR3aa: CASSESWGGKNIQYF

d_gene: .
abundance: .
j_gene: TRBJ2-7
v_gene: TRBV5-1
CDR3nt: TGCGCCAGCAGCTCCGGCGGTGCCTACGAGCAGTACTTC
CDR3aa: CASSSGGAYEQYF

d_gene: .
abundance: .
j_gene: TRBJ2-7
v_gene: TRBV9
CDR3nt: TGTGCCAGCAGCGTAGATGGACTGACCTACGAGCAGTACTTC
CDR3aa: CASSVDGLTYEQYF

d_gene: TRBD1
abundance: few
j_gene: TRBJ2-1
v_gene: TRBV11-1
CDR3nt: TGTGCCAGCAGCCGGGACAGGGTCAATGAGCAGTTCTTC
CDR3aa: CASSRDRVNEQFF

d_gene: TRBD2
abundance: .
j_gene: TRBJ2-3
v_gene: TRBV19
CDR3nt: TGTGCCAGTAGTATCACCCGGGGGGGGCCGGGAGATACGCAGTATTTT
CDR3aa: CASSITRGGPGDTQYF

d_gene: TRBD1
abundance: .
j_gene: TRBJ2-7
v_gene: TRBV6-5
CDR3nt: TGTGCCAGCAGCGACTACAGGGGACCCTACGAGCAGTACTTC
CDR3aa: CASSDYRGPYEQYF

d_gene: .
abundance: .
j_gene: TRBJ1-5
v_gene: TRBV9
CDR3nt: TGTGCCAGCAGCCCTGGGGGACTCCTTGGTAATCAGCCCCAGCATTTT
CDR3aa: CASSPGGLLGNQPQHF

d_gene: .
abundance: .
j_gene: TRBJ2-7
v_gene: TRBV3-1/TRBV3-2
CDR3nt: TGTGCCAGCAGCCAATCCGGTTCCGGTAACGAGCAGTACTTC
CDR3aa: CASSQSGSGNEQYF

d_gene: TRBD1
abundance: .
j_gene: TRBJ1-6
v_gene: TRBV12-3/TRBV12-4
CDR3nt: TGTGCCAGCAGCTCGGGACAGGGTTCACCCCTCCACTTT
CDR3aa: CASSSGQGSPLHF

d_gene: .
abundance: .
j_gene: TRBJ1-5
v_gene: TRBV15
CDR3nt: TGTGCCACCAGCAGAGTAGCGGCAGGGAATCAGCCCCAGCATTTT
CDR3aa: CATSRVAAGNQPQHF

d_gene: .
abundance: few
j_gene: TRBJ1-1
v_gene: TRBV19
CDR3nt: TGTGCCAGTAGTATAGTAAGGGGGACTGAAGCTTTCTTT
CDR3aa: CASSIVRGTEAFF

d_gene: .
abundance: .
j_gene: TRBJ2-1
v_gene: TRBV15
CDR3nt: TGTGCCACCAGCAGAGACAACTACAATGAGCAGTTCTTC
CDR3aa: CATSRDNYNEQFF

d_gene: TRBD1
abundance: .
j_gene: TRBJ2-1
v_gene: TRBV3-1/TRBV3-2
CDR3nt: TGTGCCAGCAGCCAAGTGGGACAGGGGGGCAATGAGCAGTTCTTC
CDR3aa: CASSQVGQGGNEQFF

d_gene: .
abundance: .
j_gene: TRBJ1-4
v_gene: TRBV4-1
CDR3nt: TGCGCCAGCAGCAGAGAAGGAGTTCCCACAGAAAAACTGTTTTTT
CDR3aa: CASSREGVPTEKLFF

d_gene: .
abundance: .
j_gene: TRBJ1-5
v_gene: TRBV6-2/TRBV6-3
CDR3nt: TGTGCCAGCAGTTATCCGGGGCCCCAGCATTTT
CDR3aa: CASSYPGPQHF

d_gene: TRBD1
abundance: once
j_gene: TRBJ1-2
v_gene: TRBV20-1
CDR3nt: TGCAGTGCTTTTACAGGGGGTGGCTACACCTTC
CDR3aa: CSAFTGGGYTF

d_gene: .
abundance: .
j_gene: TRBJ1-6
v_gene: TRBV3-1/TRBV3-2
CDR3nt: TGTGCCAGCAGCCAAGAGAGACAACGGTCCTATAATTCACCCCTCCACTTT
CDR3aa: CASSQERQRSYNSPLHF

d_gene: .
abundance: .
j_gene: TRBJ2-7
v_gene: TRBV28
CDR3nt: TGTGCCAGCAGCCCTCACAGGGCGATCTACGAGCAGTACTTC
CDR3aa: CASSPHRAIYEQYF

d_gene: TRBD2
abundance: .
j_gene: TRBJ2-3
v_gene: TRBV10-3
CDR3nt: TGTGCCATCAGTTCCACCCTCGAGACTTGGGGGCTAGCGGGGGGAGGTCTAACAGATACGCAGTATTTT
CDR3aa: CAISSTLETWGLAGGGLTDTQYF